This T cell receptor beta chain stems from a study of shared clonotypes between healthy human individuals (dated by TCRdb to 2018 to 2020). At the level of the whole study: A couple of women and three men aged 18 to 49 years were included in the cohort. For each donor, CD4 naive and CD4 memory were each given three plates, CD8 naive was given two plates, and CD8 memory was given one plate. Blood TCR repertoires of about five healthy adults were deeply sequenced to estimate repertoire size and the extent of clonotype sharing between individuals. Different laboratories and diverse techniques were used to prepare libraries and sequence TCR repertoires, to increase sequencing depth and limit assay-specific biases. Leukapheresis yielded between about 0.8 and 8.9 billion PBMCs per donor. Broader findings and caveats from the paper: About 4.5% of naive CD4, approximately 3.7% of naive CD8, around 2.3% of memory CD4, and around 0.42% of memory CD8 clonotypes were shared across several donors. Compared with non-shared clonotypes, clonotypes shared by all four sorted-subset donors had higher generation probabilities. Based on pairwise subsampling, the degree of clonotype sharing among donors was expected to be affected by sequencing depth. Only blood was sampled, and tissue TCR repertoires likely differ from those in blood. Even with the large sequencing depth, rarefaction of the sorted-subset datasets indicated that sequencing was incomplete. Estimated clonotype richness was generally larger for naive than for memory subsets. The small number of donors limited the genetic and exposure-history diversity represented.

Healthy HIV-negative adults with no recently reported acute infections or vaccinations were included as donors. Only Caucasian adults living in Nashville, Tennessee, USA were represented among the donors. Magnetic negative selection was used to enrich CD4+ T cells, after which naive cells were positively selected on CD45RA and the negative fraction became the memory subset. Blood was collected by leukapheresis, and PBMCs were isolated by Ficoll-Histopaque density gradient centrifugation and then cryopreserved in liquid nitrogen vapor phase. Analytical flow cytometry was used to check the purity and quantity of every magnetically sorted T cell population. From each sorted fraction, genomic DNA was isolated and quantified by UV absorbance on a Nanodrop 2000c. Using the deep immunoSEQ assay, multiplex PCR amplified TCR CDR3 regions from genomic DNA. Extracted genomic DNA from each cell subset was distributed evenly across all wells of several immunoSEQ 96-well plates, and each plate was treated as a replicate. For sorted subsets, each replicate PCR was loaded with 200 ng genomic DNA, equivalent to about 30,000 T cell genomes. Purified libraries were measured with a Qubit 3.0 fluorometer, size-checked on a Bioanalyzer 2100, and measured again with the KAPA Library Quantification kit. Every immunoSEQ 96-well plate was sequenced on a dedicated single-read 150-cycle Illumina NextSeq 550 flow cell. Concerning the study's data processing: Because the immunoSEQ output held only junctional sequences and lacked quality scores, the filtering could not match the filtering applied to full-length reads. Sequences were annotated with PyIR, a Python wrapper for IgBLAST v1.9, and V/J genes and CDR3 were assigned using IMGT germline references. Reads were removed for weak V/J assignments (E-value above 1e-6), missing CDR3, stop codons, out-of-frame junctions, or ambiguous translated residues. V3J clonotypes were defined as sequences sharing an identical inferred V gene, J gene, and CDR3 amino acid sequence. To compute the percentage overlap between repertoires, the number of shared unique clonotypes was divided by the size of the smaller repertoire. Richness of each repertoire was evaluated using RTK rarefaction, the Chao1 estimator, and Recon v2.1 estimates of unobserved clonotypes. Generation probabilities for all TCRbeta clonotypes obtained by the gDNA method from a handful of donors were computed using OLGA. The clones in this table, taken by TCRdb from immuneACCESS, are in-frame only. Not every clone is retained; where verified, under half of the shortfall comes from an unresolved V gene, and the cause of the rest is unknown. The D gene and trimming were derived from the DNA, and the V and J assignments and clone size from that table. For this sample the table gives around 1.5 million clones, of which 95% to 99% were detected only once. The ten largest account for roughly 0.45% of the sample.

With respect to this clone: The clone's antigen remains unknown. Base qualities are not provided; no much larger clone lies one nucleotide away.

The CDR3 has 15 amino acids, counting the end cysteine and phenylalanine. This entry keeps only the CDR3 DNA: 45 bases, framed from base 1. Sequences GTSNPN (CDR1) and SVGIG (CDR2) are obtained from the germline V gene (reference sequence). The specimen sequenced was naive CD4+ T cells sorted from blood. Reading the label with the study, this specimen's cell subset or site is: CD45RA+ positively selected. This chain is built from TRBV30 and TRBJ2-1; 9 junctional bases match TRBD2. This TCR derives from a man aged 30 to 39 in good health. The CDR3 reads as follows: CARTKRTSVYNEQFF. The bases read TGTGCTCGGACGAAGAGGACTAGCGTCTACAATGAGCAGTTCTTC.